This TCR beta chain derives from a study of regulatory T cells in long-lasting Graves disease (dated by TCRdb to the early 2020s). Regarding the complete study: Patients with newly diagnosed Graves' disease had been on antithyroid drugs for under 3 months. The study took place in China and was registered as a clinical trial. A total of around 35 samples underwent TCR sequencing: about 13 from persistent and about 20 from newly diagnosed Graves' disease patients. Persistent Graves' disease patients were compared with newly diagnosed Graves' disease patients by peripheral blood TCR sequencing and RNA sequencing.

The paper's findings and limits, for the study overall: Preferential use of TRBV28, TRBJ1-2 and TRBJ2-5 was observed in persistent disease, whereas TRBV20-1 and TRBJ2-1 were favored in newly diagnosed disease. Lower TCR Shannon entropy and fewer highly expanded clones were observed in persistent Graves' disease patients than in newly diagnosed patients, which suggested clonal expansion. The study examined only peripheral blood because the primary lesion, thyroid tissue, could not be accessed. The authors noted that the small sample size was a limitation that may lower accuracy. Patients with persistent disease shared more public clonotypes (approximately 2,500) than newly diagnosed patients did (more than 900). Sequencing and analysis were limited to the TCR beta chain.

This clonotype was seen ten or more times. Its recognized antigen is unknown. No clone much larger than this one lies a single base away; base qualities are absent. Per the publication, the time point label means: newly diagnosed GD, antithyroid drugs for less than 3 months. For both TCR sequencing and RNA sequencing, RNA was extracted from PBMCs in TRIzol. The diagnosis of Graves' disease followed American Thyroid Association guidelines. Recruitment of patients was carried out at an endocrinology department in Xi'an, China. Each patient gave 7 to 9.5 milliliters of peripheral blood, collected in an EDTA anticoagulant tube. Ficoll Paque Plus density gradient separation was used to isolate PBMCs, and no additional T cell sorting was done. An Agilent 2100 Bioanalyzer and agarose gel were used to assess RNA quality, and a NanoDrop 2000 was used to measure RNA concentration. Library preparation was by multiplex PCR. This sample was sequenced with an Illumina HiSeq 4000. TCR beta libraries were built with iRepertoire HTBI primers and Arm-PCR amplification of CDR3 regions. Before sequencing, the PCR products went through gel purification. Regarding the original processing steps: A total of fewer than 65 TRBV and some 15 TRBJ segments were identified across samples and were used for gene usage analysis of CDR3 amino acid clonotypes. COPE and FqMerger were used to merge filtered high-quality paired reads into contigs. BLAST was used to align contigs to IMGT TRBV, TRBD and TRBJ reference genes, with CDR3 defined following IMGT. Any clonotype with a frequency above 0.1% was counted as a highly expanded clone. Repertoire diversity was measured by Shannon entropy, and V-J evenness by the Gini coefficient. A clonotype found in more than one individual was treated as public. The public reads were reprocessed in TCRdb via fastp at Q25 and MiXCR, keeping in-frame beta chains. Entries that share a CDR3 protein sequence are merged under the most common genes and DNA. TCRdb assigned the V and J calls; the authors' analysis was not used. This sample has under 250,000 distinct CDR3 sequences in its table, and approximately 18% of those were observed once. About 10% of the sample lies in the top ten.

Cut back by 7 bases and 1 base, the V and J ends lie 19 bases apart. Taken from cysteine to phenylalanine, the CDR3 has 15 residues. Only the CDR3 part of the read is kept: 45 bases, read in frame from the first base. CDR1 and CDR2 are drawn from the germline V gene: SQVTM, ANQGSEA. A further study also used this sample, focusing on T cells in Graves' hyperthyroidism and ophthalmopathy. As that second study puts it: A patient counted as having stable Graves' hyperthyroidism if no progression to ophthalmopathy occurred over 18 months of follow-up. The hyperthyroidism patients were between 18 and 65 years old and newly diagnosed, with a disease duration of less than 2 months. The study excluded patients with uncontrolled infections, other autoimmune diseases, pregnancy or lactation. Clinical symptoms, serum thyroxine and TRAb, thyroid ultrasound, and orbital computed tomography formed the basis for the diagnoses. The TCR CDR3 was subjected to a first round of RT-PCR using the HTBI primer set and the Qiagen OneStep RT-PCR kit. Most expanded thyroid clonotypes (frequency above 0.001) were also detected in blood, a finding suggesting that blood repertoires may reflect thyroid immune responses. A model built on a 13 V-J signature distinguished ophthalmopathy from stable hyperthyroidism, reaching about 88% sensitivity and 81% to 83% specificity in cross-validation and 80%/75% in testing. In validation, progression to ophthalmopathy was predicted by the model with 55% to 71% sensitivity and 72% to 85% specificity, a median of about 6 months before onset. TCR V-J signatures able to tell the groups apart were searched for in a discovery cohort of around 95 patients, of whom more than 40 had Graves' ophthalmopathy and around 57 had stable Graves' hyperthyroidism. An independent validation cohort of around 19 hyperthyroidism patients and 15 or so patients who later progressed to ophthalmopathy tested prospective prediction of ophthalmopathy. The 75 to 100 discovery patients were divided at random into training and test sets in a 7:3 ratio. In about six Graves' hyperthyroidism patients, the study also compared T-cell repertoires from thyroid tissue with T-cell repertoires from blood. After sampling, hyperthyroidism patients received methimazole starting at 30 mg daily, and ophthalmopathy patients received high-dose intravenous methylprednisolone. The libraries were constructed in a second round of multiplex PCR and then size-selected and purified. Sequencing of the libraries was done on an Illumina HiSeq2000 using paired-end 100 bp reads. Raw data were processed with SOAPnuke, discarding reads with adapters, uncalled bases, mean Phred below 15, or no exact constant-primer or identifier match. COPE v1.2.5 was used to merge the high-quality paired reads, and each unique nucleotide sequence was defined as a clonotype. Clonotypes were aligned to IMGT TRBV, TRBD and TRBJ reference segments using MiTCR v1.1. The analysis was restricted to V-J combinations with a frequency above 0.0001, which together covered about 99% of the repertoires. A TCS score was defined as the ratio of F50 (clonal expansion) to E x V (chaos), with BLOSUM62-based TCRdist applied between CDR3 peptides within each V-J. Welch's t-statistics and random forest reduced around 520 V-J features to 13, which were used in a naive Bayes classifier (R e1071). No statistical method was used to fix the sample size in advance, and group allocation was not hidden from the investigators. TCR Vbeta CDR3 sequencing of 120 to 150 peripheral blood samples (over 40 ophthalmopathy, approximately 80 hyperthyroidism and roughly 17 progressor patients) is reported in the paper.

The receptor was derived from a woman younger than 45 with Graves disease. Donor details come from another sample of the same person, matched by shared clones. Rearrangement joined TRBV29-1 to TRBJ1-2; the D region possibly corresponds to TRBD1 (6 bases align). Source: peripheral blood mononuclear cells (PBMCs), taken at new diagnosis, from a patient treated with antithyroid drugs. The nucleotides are TGCAGCGCCACGGGCCTTCAGGGGAGTAACTATGGCTACACCTTC. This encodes CSATGLQGSNYGYTF.